Below are 6 T cell receptor beta chains sequenced from a single sample in a study of blood T cell repertoires in COVID-19. This table comes from immunoSEQ multiplex PCR, and its TCRdb copy is limited to in-frame clones, with some not included. Altogether roughly 53,000 clones are present, over 90% being singletons, with the ten largest covering 3% to 3.5%. The sample comprised peripheral blood. The receptor source for this set is a human donor in a cohort sampled during active COVID-19.

The V gene is TRBV6-2 or TRBV6-3, the J gene TRBJ2-1; D is possibly TRBD2 (6 bases). V was trimmed by 2 bases and J by 0 bases, leaving 17 bases between them. Germline V CDR1 and CDR2: MNHEY, SVGEGT. The CDR3 runs to 18 residues. The DNA for the CDR3 is TGTGCCAGCAGTTACGAGTATAGTGCGGGGAGCTCCTACAATGAGCAGTTCTTC. This codes for CASSYEYSAGSSYNEQFF.

The chain couples TRBV4-1 to TRBJ2-5, with 8 nucleotides matching TRBD2. Germline V gene lookup returns CDR1 MGHRA and CDR2 YSYEKL. With 2 bases clipped from V and 2 bases from J, the junction kept 22 bases outside the gene matches. The CDR3 runs to 21 residues. CDR3: CASSQLPPPLLASGLQETQYF. The CDR3 nucleotides are TGCGCCAGCAGCCAACTTCCCCCACCCCTTTTGGCTAGCGGGTTACAAGAGACCCAGTACTTC.

The genes are TRBV7-8 and TRBJ1-2; TRBD1 might be the D (5 bases). V lost 1 base, J lost 4 bases, and 13 bases lay in between. CDR1 and CDR2 from the germline V gene are SGHVS and FQNEAQ. The CDR3 loop spans 15 amino acids. CDR3 sequence: CASSLGPGLGYGYTF. CDR3 bases: TGTGCCAGCAGCTTAGGCCCAGGGCTGGGCTATGGCTACACCTTC.

The chain joins TRBV5-1 to TRBJ1-6; D perhaps matches TRBD1 (5 bases). Germline lookup yields CDR1 SGHRS and CDR2 YFSETQ. V lost 4 bases and J 5 bases, leaving 7 bases between the germline ends. The CDR3 has 13 amino acids. CDR3 sequence reads: CASSGQNNSPLHF. The DNA for the CDR3 is TGCGCCAGCAGCGGACAAAATAATTCACCCCTCCACTTT.

The rearrangement links TRBV4-1 to TRBJ2-2, with D possibly matching TRBD1 (6 bases). Trimming removed 1 base at V and 1 base at J, with 13 bases between. The V gene's germline CDR1 is MGHRA and CDR2 YSYEKL. The CDR3 is made up of 17 amino acids. In DNA form, the CDR3 reads TGCGCCAGCAGCCAAGGGACAGAGAAACTGAACACCGGGGAGCTGTTTTTT. This translates into CASSQGTEKLNTGELFF.

The chain joins TRBV19 to TRBJ2-1; 10 bases align to TRBD2. V dropped 5 bases and J dropped 7; count of bases not matched to a gene: 8. In germline, CDR1 is LNHDA, CDR2 SQIVND (reference sequence). This CDR3 is 15 amino acids long. The CDR3 protein is CASSYPSGSLNEQFF. The CDR3 region has the DNA TGTGCCAGTAGTTACCCTAGCGGGAGTCTGAATGAGCAGTTCTTC.